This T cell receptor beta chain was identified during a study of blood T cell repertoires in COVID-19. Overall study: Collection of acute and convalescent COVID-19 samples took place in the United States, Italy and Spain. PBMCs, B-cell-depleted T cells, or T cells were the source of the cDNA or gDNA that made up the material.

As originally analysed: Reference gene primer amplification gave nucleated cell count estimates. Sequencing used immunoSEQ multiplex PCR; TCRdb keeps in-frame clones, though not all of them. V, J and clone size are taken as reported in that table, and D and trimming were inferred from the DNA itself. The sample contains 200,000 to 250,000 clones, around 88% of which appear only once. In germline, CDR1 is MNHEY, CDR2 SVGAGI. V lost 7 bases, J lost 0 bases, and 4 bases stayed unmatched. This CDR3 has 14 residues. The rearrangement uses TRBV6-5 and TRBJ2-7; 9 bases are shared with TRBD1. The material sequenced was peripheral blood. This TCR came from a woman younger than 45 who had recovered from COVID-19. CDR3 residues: CASTGTGTSYEQYF. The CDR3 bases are TGTGCCAGCACTGGGACAGGGACCTCCTACGAGCAGTACTTC.